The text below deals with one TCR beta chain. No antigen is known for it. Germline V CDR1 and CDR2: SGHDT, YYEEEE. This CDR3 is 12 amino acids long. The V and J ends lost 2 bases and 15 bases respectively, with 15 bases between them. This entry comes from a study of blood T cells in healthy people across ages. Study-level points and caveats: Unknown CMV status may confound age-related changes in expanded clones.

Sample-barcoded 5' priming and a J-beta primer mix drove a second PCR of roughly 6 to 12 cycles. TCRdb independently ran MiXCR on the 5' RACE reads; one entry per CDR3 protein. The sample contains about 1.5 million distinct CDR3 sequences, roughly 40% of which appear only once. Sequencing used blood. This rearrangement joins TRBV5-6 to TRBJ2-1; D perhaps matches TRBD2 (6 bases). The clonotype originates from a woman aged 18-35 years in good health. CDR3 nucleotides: TGTGCCAGCAGCTTCTTCCCTAGCGAAACGTTCTTC. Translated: CASSFFPSETFF.